These T cell receptor beta chains were read from a single sample in a study of response to subunit inactivated influenza vaccine. TCRdb re-called the RT-PCR reads through MiXCR, storing one row per CDR3 protein. The data contain 450,000 to 550,000 distinct CDR3 sequences, over 25% of them singletons. This specimen consisted of CD4+ T cells sorted from PBMCs, obtained about 5 days after vaccination. The receptors were gathered from a man in his fifties who received an inactivated influenza vaccine. Both conserved end residues are part of each CDR3. The order of the fields is CDR3 DNA, CDR3 protein, V gene, J gene, clone size, D gene. A D gene is named only where the DNA matches it firmly. A row's size may be missing; if present it is once, few, many or a size class.

CDR3nt: TGTGCCACCAGTGATCCCCGGAGCACAGATACGCAGTATTTT; CDR3aa: CATSDPRSTDTQYF; v_gene: TRBV24-1; j_gene: TRBJ2-3; abundance: many; d_gene: .
CDR3nt: TGTGCCAGCAGCTTAGTAATGAGGGGGACAAAAGACTACGAGCAGTACTTC; CDR3aa: CASSLVMRGTKDYEQYF; v_gene: TRBV11-2; j_gene: TRBJ2-7; abundance: few; d_gene: .
CDR3nt: TGTGCCAGCAGCCCGCGGGCAGACTCTGGAAACACCATATATTTT; CDR3aa: CASSPRADSGNTIYF; v_gene: TRBV7-2; j_gene: TRBJ1-3; abundance: few; d_gene: .
CDR3nt: TGCGCCAGCAGCCAAAGACAGGGGAACACCGGGGAGCTGTTTTTT; CDR3aa: CASSQRQGNTGELFF; v_gene: TRBV4-3; j_gene: TRBJ2-2; abundance: few; d_gene: TRBD1
CDR3nt: TGCGCCAGCAGCTCGCGACAGGGAAGATACAATGAGCAGTTCTTC; CDR3aa: CASSSRQGRYNEQFF; v_gene: TRBV5-1; j_gene: TRBJ2-1; abundance: .; d_gene: TRBD1
CDR3nt: TGTGCCAGCAAATGGGCCCTAAACACCGGGGAGCTGTTTTTT; CDR3aa: CASKWALNTGELFF; v_gene: TRBV6-1; j_gene: TRBJ2-2; abundance: .; d_gene: .
CDR3nt: TGCGCCAGCAGCTTGCAGGCCCTTCCAGAGACCCAGTACTTC; CDR3aa: CASSLQALPETQYF; v_gene: TRBV5-1; j_gene: TRBJ2-5; abundance: few; d_gene: .
CDR3nt: TGTGCCAGCAGCCCCCTGGAGCCGTACCAAGAGACCCAGTACTTC; CDR3aa: CASSPLEPYQETQYF; v_gene: TRBV9; j_gene: TRBJ2-5; abundance: .; d_gene: .
CDR3nt: TGTGCCAGCAGTGAATTAGCGGGGGTCTTCTACAATGAGCAGTTCTTC; CDR3aa: CASSELAGVFYNEQFF; v_gene: TRBV6-1; j_gene: TRBJ2-1; abundance: .; d_gene: TRBD2
CDR3nt: TGCAGTGCTAGGGCTTTGGCAGGGGGCTCGGAGACCCAGTACTTC; CDR3aa: CSARALAGGSETQYF; v_gene: TRBV20-1; j_gene: TRBJ2-5; abundance: .; d_gene: TRBD1
CDR3nt: TGTGCCAGCAGCCCCGGAGCCGGGACAGGGGGGTACGAGCAGTACTTC; CDR3aa: CASSPGAGTGGYEQYF; v_gene: TRBV3-1; j_gene: TRBJ2-7; abundance: .; d_gene: TRBD1
CDR3nt: TGTGCCAGCAGTAAAACGGTGGGGGCCAACGTCCTGACTTTC; CDR3aa: CASSKTVGANVLTF; v_gene: TRBV7-8; j_gene: TRBJ2-6; abundance: .; d_gene: .
CDR3nt: TGTGCCAGCAGCCACCTGGGACAGGGGAGTGAGCAGTACTTC; CDR3aa: CASSHLGQGSEQYF; v_gene: TRBV5-4; j_gene: TRBJ2-7; abundance: few; d_gene: TRBD1
CDR3nt: TGTGCGGGAGGGCGAACCGGGGAGCTGTTTTTT; CDR3aa: CAGGRTGELFF; v_gene: TRBV29-1; j_gene: TRBJ2-2; abundance: .; d_gene: TRBD2
CDR3nt: TGCAGCGTTGAGAGATCGGTTGGGTTTAATGAGCAGTTCTTC; CDR3aa: CSVERSVGFNEQFF; v_gene: TRBV29-1; j_gene: TRBJ2-1; abundance: .; d_gene: .
CDR3nt: TGTGCCACCAGCTCAGACAATCAGCCCCAGCATTTT; CDR3aa: CATSSDNQPQHF; v_gene: TRBV15; j_gene: TRBJ1-5; abundance: .; d_gene: .
CDR3nt: TGTGCCAGCAGCGCGGGACGATCCTACTACGAGCAGTACTTC; CDR3aa: CASSAGRSYYEQYF; v_gene: TRBV7-2; j_gene: TRBJ2-7; abundance: few; d_gene: .
CDR3nt: TGTGCCAGCAGCCAAGATAGGGGAGGGGCCAACGTCCTGACTTTC; CDR3aa: CASSQDRGGANVLTF; v_gene: TRBV4-2; j_gene: TRBJ2-6; abundance: .; d_gene: .
CDR3nt: TGTGCCACCAGTGATCGTCAGGGGAGTTCCCAAGAGACCCAGTACTTC; CDR3aa: CATSDRQGSSQETQYF; v_gene: TRBV24-1; j_gene: TRBJ2-5; abundance: few; d_gene: .
CDR3nt: TGCAGTGCTAGAAGGCCCGGTAGATTACAAGAGACCCAGTACTTC; CDR3aa: CSARRPGRLQETQYF; v_gene: TRBV20-1; j_gene: TRBJ2-5; abundance: few; d_gene: .
CDR3nt: TGCGCCAGCCAAGAAACGGACGGCGGGAATTCACCCCTCCACTTT; CDR3aa: CASQETDGGNSPLHF; v_gene: TRBV5-1; j_gene: TRBJ1-6; abundance: .; d_gene: .
CDR3nt: TGTGCCAGCAGTCGGTCGGGGGGCCTCACCTACGAGCAGTACTTC; CDR3aa: CASSRSGGLTYEQYF; v_gene: TRBV12-3/TRBV12-4; j_gene: TRBJ2-7; abundance: few; d_gene: .
CDR3nt: TGTGCCAGCAGCTTAGTACAGGGGGCCCATGAGCAGTTCTTC; CDR3aa: CASSLVQGAHEQFF; v_gene: TRBV7-8; j_gene: TRBJ2-1; abundance: .; d_gene: TRBD1
CDR3nt: TGCAGTGCTAGATCTGGACAGAACAATGAGCAGTTCTTC; CDR3aa: CSARSGQNNEQFF; v_gene: TRBV20-1; j_gene: TRBJ2-1; abundance: few; d_gene: .
CDR3nt: TGTGCCAGCAGTACAGGGAATTCACCCCTCCACTTT; CDR3aa: CASSTGNSPLHF; v_gene: TRBV12-3/TRBV12-4; j_gene: TRBJ1-6; abundance: many; d_gene: .
CDR3nt: TGCAGTGCTAGAGATCCTGTGACAGAGTACACCGGGGAGCTGTTTTTT; CDR3aa: CSARDPVTEYTGELFF; v_gene: TRBV20-1; j_gene: TRBJ2-2; abundance: few; d_gene: .
CDR3nt: TGCAGCGTGAGGGGAGGGGGCCCCCACTACGAGCAGTACTTC; CDR3aa: CSVRGGGPHYEQYF; v_gene: TRBV29-1; j_gene: TRBJ2-7; abundance: .; d_gene: .
CDR3nt: TGCAGCGTTGAGGGGTACGACACAGATACGCAGTATTTT; CDR3aa: CSVEGYDTDTQYF; v_gene: TRBV29-1; j_gene: TRBJ2-3; abundance: .; d_gene: .
CDR3nt: TGTGCCAGCAGTGAATTTGGCTCGGGGGATACGCAGTATTTT; CDR3aa: CASSEFGSGDTQYF; v_gene: TRBV25-1; j_gene: TRBJ2-3; abundance: few; d_gene: .
CDR3nt: TGCGCCAGCAGCCAAGATCGGGCAGGGTGGGGGCCCCTCCACTTT; CDR3aa: CASSQDRAGWGPLHF; v_gene: TRBV4-3; j_gene: TRBJ1-6; abundance: .; d_gene: .
CDR3nt: TGCGCCAGCAGCCAAGAATACCAAGAGACCCAGTACTTC; CDR3aa: CASSQEYQETQYF; v_gene: TRBV4-3; j_gene: TRBJ2-5; abundance: few; d_gene: .
CDR3nt: TGCGCCAGCAGCTGGACAGGGGGAGGCACCGGGGAGCTGTTTTTT; CDR3aa: CASSWTGGGTGELFF; v_gene: TRBV5-1; j_gene: TRBJ2-2; abundance: few; d_gene: TRBD1
CDR3nt: TGTGCCAGCAGCCCAGCGGGGGTCACCGCGAACACCGGGGAGCTGTTTTTT; CDR3aa: CASSPAGVTANTGELFF; v_gene: TRBV7-2; j_gene: TRBJ2-2; abundance: .; d_gene: TRBD2
CDR3nt: TGTGCCAGCAGTGGTTACCAGAACACTGAAGCTTTCTTT; CDR3aa: CASSGYQNTEAFF; v_gene: TRBV28; j_gene: TRBJ1-1; abundance: .; d_gene: .
CDR3nt: TGTGCCATCAGTGGGTCACCTGGAAACACCATATATTTT; CDR3aa: CAISGSPGNTIYF; v_gene: TRBV10-3; j_gene: TRBJ1-3; abundance: many; d_gene: .
CDR3nt: TGTGCCAGCAGCTTAGCCCGGACTAGCCCAGATACGCAGTATTTT; CDR3aa: CASSLARTSPDTQYF; v_gene: TRBV7-9; j_gene: TRBJ2-3; abundance: .; d_gene: TRBD2
CDR3nt: TGCGCCAGCAGCTTAGGACCCTCGAACACTGAAGCTTTCTTT; CDR3aa: CASSLGPSNTEAFF; v_gene: TRBV5-1; j_gene: TRBJ1-1; abundance: .; d_gene: .
CDR3nt: TGTGCCAGTAGTATAACAGGATTTCCGAACACTGAAGCTTTCTTT; CDR3aa: CASSITGFPNTEAFF; v_gene: TRBV19; j_gene: TRBJ1-1; abundance: .; d_gene: .
CDR3nt: TGCGCCAGCAGCCTCTCCCCGGGGACAGGGCCAACCGGGCAGTACTTC; CDR3aa: CASSLSPGTGPTGQYF; v_gene: TRBV4-1; j_gene: TRBJ2-7; abundance: .; d_gene: TRBD1
CDR3nt: TGTGCCAGCTCACCACTCGAACAGGGACTCACAGATACGCAGTATTTT; CDR3aa: CASSPLEQGLTDTQYF; v_gene: TRBV18; j_gene: TRBJ2-3; abundance: many; d_gene: .
CDR3nt: TGTGCCAGCAGTTTAGTCTACGGGCATAGCAATCAGCCCCAGCATTTT; CDR3aa: CASSLVYGHSNQPQHF; v_gene: TRBV28; j_gene: TRBJ1-5; abundance: few; d_gene: .
CDR3nt: TGTGCCAGCAGCTTAACGATCGGTCAGGGGGGAGAGACCCAGTACTTC; CDR3aa: CASSLTIGQGGETQYF; v_gene: TRBV11-1; j_gene: TRBJ2-5; abundance: few; d_gene: .
CDR3nt: TGTGCCAGCAGCCATGGGCCGAGCTCTGGAAACACCATATATTTT; CDR3aa: CASSHGPSSGNTIYF; v_gene: TRBV11-2; j_gene: TRBJ1-3; abundance: few; d_gene: .
CDR3nt: TGTGCCAGCAGCCTGGGCCAACACATGAATGAGCAGTTCTTC; CDR3aa: CASSLGQHMNEQFF; v_gene: TRBV4-2; j_gene: TRBJ2-1; abundance: .; d_gene: .
CDR3nt: TGTGCCAGCAGCGGAACAGGGGGCGGAGGGATTGCTGCGAGGGGGGCCAACGTCCTGACTTTC; CDR3aa: CASSGTGGGGIAARGANVLTF; v_gene: TRBV9; j_gene: TRBJ2-6; abundance: .; d_gene: TRBD1
CDR3nt: TGTGCCATCAGGAATACACGGAACACTGAAGCTTTCTTT; CDR3aa: CAIRNTRNTEAFF; v_gene: TRBV10-3; j_gene: TRBJ1-1; abundance: .; d_gene: .
CDR3nt: TGTGCCAGCAGCTTGACAGGGGGCCCGGATACGCAGTATTTT; CDR3aa: CASSLTGGPDTQYF; v_gene: TRBV5-4; j_gene: TRBJ2-3; abundance: few; d_gene: TRBD1
CDR3nt: TGCAGTGCTAAGGGGACTAGCGGGGCCCCAGGTACGCAGTATTTT; CDR3aa: CSAKGTSGAPGTQYF; v_gene: TRBV20-1; j_gene: TRBJ2-3; abundance: once; d_gene: TRBD2
CDR3nt: TGCAGCGCTAAGGGACTAGCGGGAGGACACCGCTACGAGCAGTACTTC; CDR3aa: CSAKGLAGGHRYEQYF; v_gene: TRBV29-1; j_gene: TRBJ2-7; abundance: many; d_gene: TRBD2
CDR3nt: TGTGCCGGCAGTTATGGCGCCGGGGAGCTGTTTTTT; CDR3aa: CAGSYGAGELFF; v_gene: TRBV7-3; j_gene: TRBJ2-2; abundance: .; d_gene: .
CDR3nt: TGCAGCGTACTTGGGACTAGCGGGAGGTCCTCGACAGATACGCAGTATTTT; CDR3aa: CSVLGTSGRSSTDTQYF; v_gene: TRBV29-1; j_gene: TRBJ2-3; abundance: few; d_gene: TRBD2
CDR3nt: TGTGCCAGCATTCCCTCCGGGACTAGAATAATAGGCTATGGCTACACCTTC; CDR3aa: CASIPSGTRIIGYGYTF; v_gene: TRBV6-2/TRBV6-3; j_gene: TRBJ1-2; abundance: .; d_gene: .
CDR3nt: TGTGCCAGCAGTTACGGAGTTAACTATGGCTACACCTTC; CDR3aa: CASSYGVNYGYTF; v_gene: TRBV6-2/TRBV6-3; j_gene: TRBJ1-2; abundance: once; d_gene: .